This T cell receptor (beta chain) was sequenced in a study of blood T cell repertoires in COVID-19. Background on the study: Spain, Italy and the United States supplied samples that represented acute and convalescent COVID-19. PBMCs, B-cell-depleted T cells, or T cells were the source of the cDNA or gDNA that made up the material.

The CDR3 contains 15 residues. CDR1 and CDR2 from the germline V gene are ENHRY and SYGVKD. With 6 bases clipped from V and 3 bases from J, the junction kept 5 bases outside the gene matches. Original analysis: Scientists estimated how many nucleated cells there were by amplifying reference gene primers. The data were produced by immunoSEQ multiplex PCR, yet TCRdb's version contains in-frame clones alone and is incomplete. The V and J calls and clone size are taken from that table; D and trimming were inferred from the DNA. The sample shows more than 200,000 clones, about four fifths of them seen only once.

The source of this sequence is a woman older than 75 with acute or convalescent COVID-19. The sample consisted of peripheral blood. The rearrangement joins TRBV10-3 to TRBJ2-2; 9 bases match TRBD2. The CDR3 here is CAIRASGVDTGELFF. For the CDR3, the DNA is TGTGCCATCAGGGCTAGCGGGGTAGACACCGGGGAGCTGTTTTTT.